These 4 T cell receptor beta chains were all obtained from the same sample, sequenced in a study of blood T cell repertoires in COVID-19. Sequenced by immunoSEQ multiplex PCR; TCRdb stores in-frame clones only, minus some. The sample has just under 350,000 clones, about 90% seen once. Sequencing used peripheral blood. These receptors were collected from a woman aged 45 to 65 with COVID-19, enrolled during active disease.

This clone has just one count. This chain uses TRBV11-2 with TRBJ1-1; D perhaps matches TRBD1 (5 bases). The CDR3 is made up of 16 amino acids. CDR1 SGHAT and CDR2 FQNNGV come from the germline V gene. Trimming left V 1 base short and J 4 bases short, with 16 bases between. CDR3 residues: CASSLVLGGGGTEAFF. The CDR3, as DNA: TGTGCCAGCAGCTTAGTTCTCGGGGGTGGGGGCACTGAAGCTTTCTTT.

This clone was picked up a small number of times. The chain has TRBV5-1 and TRBJ2-2; 8 nucleotides agree with TRBD1. Germline V gene lookup returns CDR1 SGHRS and CDR2 YFSETQ. V was clipped by 4 bases and J by 3 bases; unmatched bases: 5. This CDR3 comprises 15 residues. The DNA for the CDR3 is TGCGCCAGCAGCATATGGGACAGGTACACCGGGGAGCTGTTTTTT. It yields the protein CASSIWDRYTGELFF. Variable domain in full (rest from reference TRBV5-1 and TRBJ2-2): KAGVTQTPRYLIKTRGQQVTLSCSPISGHRSVSWYQQTPGQGLQFLFEYFSETQRNKGNFPGRFSGRQFSNSRSEMNVSTLELGDSALYLCASSIWDRYTGELFFGEGSRLTVL.

The gene calls are TRBV6-5 and TRBJ1-1; TRBD1 matches 7 bases. The CDR3 consists of 14 residues. CDR1 and CDR2 (germline): MNHEY, SVGAGI. The V gene end was trimmed by 7 bases and the J gene end by 4 bases; junction bases not matched to a gene: 9. CDR3 residues: CASTETGLGTEAFF. In nucleotides, the CDR3 is TGTGCCAGCACCGAGACAGGGTTGGGCACTGAAGCTTTCTTT.

The J gene is TRBJ1-1, the V gene TRBV5-1; D possibly corresponds to TRBD1 (6 bases). This CDR3 region has 15 residues. Trimming took 2 bases from V and 1 from J, leaving 12 bases between them. The germline V gene encodes CDR1 SGHRS and CDR2 YFSETQ. For the CDR3, the DNA is TGCGCCAGCAGCTTTATACAGGGCCCGAACACTGAAGCTTTCTTT. This translates into CASSFIQGPNTEAFF.